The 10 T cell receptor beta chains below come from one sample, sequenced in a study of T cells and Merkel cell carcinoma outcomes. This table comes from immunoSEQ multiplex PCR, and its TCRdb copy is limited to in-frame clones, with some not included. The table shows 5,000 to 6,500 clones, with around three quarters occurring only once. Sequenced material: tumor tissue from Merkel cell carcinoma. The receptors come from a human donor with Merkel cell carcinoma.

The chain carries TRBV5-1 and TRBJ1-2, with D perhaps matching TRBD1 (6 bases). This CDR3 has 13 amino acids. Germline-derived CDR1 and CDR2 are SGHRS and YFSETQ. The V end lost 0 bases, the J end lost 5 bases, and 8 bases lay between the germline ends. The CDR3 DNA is TGCGCCAGCAGCTTGGACAGGGAATATGGCTACACCTTC. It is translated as CASSLDREYGYTF.

DNA for the CDR3: TGTGCCAGCAGTCGGGCCTCTGGGGCCAACGTCCTGACTTTC. It specifies CASSRASGANVLTF. The chain recombines TRBV6-1 with TRBJ2-6; D ambiguous. The CDR3 is made up of 14 amino acids. Germline V lookup: CDR1 MNHNS, CDR2 SASEGT. V was clipped by 5 bases and J by 0 bases, with 5 bases between them.

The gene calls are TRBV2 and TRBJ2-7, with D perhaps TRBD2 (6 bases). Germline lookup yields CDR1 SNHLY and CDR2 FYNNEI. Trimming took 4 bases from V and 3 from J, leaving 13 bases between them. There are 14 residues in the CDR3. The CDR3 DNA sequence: TGTGCCAGCAGTGGGGGCGGGAAGGGCTACGAGCAGTACTTC. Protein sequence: CASSGGGKGYEQYF. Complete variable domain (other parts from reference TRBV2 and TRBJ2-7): EPEVTQTPSHQVTQMGQEVILRCVPISNHLYFYWYRQILGQKVEFLVSFYNNEISEKSEIFDDQFSVERPDGSNFTLKIRSTKLEDSAMYFCASSGGGKGYEQYFGPGTRLTVT.

CDR3 sequence reads: CASSRTSGTSSTDTQYF. CDR3 coding DNA: TGTGCCAGCAGCCGGACTAGCGGGACCTCTAGCACAGATACGCAGTATTTT. The rearrangement joins TRBV7-9 to TRBJ2-3; 12 positions match TRBD2. The ends lost 5 bases at V and 0 bases at J; junction bases unmatched: 6. The CDR3 covers 17 residues. Germline lookup yields CDR1 SEHNR and CDR2 FQNEAQ (reference sequence).

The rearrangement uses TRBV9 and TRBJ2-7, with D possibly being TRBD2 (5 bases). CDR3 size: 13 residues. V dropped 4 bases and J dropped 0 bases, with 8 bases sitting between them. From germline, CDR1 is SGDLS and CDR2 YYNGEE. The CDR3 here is CASSFRDSYEQYF. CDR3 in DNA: TGTGCCAGCAGCTTCCGGGACTCCTACGAGCAGTACTTC.

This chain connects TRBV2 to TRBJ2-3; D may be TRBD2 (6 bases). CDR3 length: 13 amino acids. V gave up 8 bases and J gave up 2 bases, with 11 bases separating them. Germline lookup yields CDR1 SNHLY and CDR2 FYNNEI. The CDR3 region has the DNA TGTGCCAGCCGGGACTTTTCCACAGATACGCAGTATTTT. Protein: CASRDFSTDTQYF.

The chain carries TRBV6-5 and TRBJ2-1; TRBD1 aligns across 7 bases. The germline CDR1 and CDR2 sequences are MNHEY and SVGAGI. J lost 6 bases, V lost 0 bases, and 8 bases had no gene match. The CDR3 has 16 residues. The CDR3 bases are TGTGCCAGCAGTTACTCTCGACAGGGTTTGTCCAATGAGCAGTTCTTC. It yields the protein CASSYSRQGLSNEQFF.

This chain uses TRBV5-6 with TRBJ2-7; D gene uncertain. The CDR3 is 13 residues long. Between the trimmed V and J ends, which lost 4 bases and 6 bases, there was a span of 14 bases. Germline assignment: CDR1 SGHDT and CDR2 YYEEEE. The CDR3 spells CASSPLGSFEQYF. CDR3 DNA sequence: TGTGCCAGCAGCCCCCTGGGGTCTTTCGAGCAGTACTTC. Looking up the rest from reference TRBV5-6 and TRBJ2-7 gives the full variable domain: DAGVTQSPTHLIKTRGQQVTLRCSPKSGHDTVSWYQQALGQGPQFIFQYYEEEERQRGNFPDRFSGHQFPNYSSELNVNALLLGDSALYLCASSPLGSFEQYFGPGTRLTVT.

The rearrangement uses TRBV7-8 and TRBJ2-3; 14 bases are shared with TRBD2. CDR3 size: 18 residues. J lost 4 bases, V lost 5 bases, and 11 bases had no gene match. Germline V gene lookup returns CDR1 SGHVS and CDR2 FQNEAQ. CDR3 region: CASSLRPGTSGSSDTQYF. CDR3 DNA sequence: TGTGCCAGCAGCCTCCGACCCGGGACTAGCGGGAGTTCAGATACGCAGTATTTT.

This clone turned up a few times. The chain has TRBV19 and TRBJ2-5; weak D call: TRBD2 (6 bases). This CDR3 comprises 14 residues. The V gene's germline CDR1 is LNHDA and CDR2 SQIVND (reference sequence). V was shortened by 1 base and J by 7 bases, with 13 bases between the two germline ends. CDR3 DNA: TGTGCCAGTAGTATAGTAGTCTCCGGGGGGACCCAGTACTTC. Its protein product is CASSIVVSGGTQYF.